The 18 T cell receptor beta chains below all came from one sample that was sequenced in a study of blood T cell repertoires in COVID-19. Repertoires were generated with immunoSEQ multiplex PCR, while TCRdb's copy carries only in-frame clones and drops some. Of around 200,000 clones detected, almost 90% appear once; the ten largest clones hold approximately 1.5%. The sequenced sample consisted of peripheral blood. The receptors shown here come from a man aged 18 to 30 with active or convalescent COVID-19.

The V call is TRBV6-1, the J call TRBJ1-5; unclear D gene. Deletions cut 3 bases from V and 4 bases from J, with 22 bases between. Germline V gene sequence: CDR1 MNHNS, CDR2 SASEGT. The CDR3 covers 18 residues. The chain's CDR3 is CASSDVFAPGSENQPQHF. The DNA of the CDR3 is TGTGCCAGCAGTGACGTTTTTGCGCCGGGTTCTGAGAATCAGCCCCAGCATTTT.

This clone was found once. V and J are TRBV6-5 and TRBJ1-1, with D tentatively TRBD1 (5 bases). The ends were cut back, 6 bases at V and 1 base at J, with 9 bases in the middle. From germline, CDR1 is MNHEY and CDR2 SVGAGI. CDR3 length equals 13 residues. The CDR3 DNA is TGTGCCAGCAGAAAGACAGCGAACACTGAAGCTTTCTTT. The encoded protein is CASRKTANTEAFF.

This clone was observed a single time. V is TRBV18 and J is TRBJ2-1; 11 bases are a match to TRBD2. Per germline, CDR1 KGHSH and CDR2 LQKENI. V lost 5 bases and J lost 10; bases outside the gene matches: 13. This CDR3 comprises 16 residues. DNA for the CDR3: TGTGCCAGCTCAGCAGGCATTAGCGGGGGGGCAGGAGAGCAGTTCTTC. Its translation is CASSAGISGGAGEQFF.

CDR3 sequence reads: CASRQSGTGGNTIYF. CDR3 DNA sequence: TGTGCCAGCAGACAATCCGGGACAGGGGGAAACACCATATATTTT. V and J are TRBV27 and TRBJ1-3, with 9 bases that match TRBD1. Germline loops: CDR1 MNHEY, CDR2 SMNVEV (reference sequence). J gave up 4 bases and V 6 bases, and 7 bases lay outside the gene matches. The CDR3 is 15 residues long.

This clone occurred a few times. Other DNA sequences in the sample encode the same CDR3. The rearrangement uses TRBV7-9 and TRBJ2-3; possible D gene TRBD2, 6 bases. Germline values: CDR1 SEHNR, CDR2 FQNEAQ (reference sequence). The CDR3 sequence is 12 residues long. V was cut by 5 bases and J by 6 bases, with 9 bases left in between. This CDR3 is CASSLSGDTQYF. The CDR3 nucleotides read TGTGCCAGCAGCCTCAGCGGGGATACGCAGTATTTT.

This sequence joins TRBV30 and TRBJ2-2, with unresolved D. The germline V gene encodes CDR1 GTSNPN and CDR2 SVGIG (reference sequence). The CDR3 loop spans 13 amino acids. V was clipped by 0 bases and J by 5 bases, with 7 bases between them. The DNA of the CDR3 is TGTGCCTGGAGTGTACTCTCAACCGGGGAGCTGTTTTTT. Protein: CAWSVLSTGELFF.

CDR3 coding DNA: TGCGCCAGCAACTATCAGGGCCAGAACACTGAAGCTTTCTTT. It is translated as CASNYQGQNTEAFF. J is TRBJ1-1 and V is TRBV5-1; possible D gene TRBD1, 5 bases. V gave up 6 bases and J gave up 1 base, with 13 bases separating them. The CDR3 loop spans 14 amino acids. Per germline, CDR1 SGHRS and CDR2 YFSETQ.

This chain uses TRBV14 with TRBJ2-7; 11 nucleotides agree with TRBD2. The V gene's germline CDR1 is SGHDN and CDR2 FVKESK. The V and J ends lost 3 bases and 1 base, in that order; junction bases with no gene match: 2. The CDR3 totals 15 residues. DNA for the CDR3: TGTGCCAGCAGCCAGCTAGCGGGAGGTTCCTACGAGCAGTACTTC. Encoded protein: CASSQLAGGSYEQYF.

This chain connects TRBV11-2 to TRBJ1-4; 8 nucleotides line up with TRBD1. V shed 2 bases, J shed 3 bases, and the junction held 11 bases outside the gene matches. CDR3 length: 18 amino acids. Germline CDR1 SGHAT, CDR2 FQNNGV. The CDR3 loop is CASSLSTARGLANEKLFF. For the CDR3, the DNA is TGTGCCAGCAGCTTATCTACCGCCAGGGGGCTGGCTAATGAAAAACTGTTTTTT.

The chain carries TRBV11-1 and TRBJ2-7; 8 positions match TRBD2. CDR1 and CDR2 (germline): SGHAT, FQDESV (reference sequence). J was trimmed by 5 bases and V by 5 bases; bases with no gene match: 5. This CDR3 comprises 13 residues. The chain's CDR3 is CASSEKLADEQYF. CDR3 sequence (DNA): TGTGCCAGCAGCGAGAAACTAGCGGACGAGCAGTACTTC.

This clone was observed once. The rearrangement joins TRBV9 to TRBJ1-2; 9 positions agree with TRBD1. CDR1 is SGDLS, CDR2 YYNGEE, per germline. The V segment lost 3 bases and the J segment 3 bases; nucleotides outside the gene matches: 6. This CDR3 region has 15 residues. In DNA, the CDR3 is TGTGCCAGCAGCGGCCGGGACAGGGTTCACTATGGCTACACCTTC. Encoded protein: CASSGRDRVHYGYTF.

The CDR3 loop reads CASSVGATNEKLFF. CDR3 nucleotides: TGTGCCAGCAGCGTCGGTGCAACTAATGAAAAACTGTTTTTT. This chain links TRBV5-4 with TRBJ1-4; no definite D call. The V gene lost 4 bases and the J gene lost 0 bases, with 7 bases spanning the gap. The CDR3 covers 14 residues. Per germline, CDR1 SGHNT and CDR2 YYREEE (reference sequence).

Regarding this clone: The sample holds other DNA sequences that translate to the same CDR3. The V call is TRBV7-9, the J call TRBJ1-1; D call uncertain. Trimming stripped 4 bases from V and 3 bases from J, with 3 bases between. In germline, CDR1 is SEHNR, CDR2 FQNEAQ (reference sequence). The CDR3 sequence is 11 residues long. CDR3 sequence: CASSSYTEAFF. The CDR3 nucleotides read TGTGCCAGCAGCTCCTACACTGAAGCTTTCTTT.

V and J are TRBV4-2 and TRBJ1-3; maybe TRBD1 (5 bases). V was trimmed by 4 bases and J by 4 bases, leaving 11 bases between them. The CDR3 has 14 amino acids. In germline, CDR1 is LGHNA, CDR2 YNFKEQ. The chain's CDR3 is CASSPGGVGNTIYF. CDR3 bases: TGTGCCAGCAGCCCCGGGGGAGTCGGAAACACCATATATTTT.

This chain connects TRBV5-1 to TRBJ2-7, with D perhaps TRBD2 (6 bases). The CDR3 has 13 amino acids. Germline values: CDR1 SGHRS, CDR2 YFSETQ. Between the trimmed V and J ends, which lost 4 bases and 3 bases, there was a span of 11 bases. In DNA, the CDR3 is TGCGCCAGCAGCGCCGGAGGGAACTACGAGCAGTACTTC. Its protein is CASSAGGNYEQYF.

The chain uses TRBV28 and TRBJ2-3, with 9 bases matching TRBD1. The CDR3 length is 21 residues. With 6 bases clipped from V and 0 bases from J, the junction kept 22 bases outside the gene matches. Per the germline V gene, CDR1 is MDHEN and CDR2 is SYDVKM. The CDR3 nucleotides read TGTGCCAGCAGCGCCCGGGGTTGGGTAACCAGACAGGGGGACAGCACAGATACGCAGTATTTT. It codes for CASSARGWVTRQGDSTDTQYF.

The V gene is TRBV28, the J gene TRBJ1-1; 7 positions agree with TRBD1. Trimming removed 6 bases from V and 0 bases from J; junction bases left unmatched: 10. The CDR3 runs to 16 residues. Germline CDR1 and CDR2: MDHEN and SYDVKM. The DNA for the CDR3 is TGTGCCAGCAGGCCTCACAGGGGCCCAATGAACACTGAAGCTTTCTTT. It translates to CASRPHRGPMNTEAFF.

In DNA form, the CDR3 reads TGTGCCTGGACCCAGCGGGCGAACAATGAGCAGTTCTTC. It yields the protein CAWTQRANNEQFF. The chain links TRBV30 to TRBJ2-1, with a tentative D call TRBD2 (6 bases). CDR3 size: 13 residues. Trimming removed 4 bases at V and 5 bases at J, with 12 bases between. Looked up from germline, CDR1 is GTSNPN and CDR2 is SVGIG (reference sequence). Combining the CDR3 with reference TRBV30 and TRBJ2-1 gives the whole variable domain SQTIHQWPATLVQPVGSPLSLECTVEGTSNPNLYWYRQAAGRGLQLLFYSVGIGQISSEVPQNLSASRPQDRQFILSSKKLLLSDSGFYLCAWTQRANNEQFFGPGTRLTVL.